The 30 T cell receptor beta chains below were found in one sample sequenced in a study of vaccination and CD4 T cells after COVID-19. These TCRs' antigens remain unknown. Sequencing of the DNA from cultured CD4+ T cells was carried out with the Oncomine TCR Beta short-read assay. TCRdb analysed the PCR reads with MiXCR anew, one entry per CDR3 protein. The sample carries about 14,000 distinct CDR3 sequences, more than 55% recorded once. Treatment noted: roughly 10-day PBMC culture with coronavirus spike peptide pools or control peptides (ViraFEST assay). The sample was CD4+ T cells from blood, cultured in vitro. The source is a human donor who had recovered from COVID-19.

This clonotype was seen a handful of times. The chain uses TRBV20-1 and TRBJ1-5; no firm D call. V was shortened by 5 bases and J by 0 bases, with 23 bases between the two germline ends. Looked up from germline, CDR1 is DFQATT and CDR2 is SNEGSKA (reference sequence). CDR3 length: 18 residues. CDR3 sequence: CSAWAGKKSSYSNQPQHF. Written as DNA, the CDR3 is TGCAGTGCTTGGGCGGGGAAAAAGTCCTCCTATAGCAATCAGCCCCAGCATTTT.

The genes are TRBV6-4 and TRBJ2-1, with D possibly TRBD1 on 6 matching bases. Germline assignment: CDR1 MRHNA and CDR2 SNTAGT. This CDR3 region has 14 residues. V lost 6 bases and J lost 7, with 16 bases in between. The CDR3 DNA reads as TGTGCCAGCAGCCCTCAAGGGACAAGTAATGAGCAGTTCTTC. Translation: CASSPQGTSNEQFF.

The V and J genes are TRBV11-3 and TRBJ1-6, with TRBD1 matching over 7 bases. Germline V CDR1 and CDR2: SGHNT, YENEEA. J was trimmed by 6 bases and V by 5 bases; bases with no gene match: 7. This CDR3 contains 15 residues. As DNA, the CDR3 is TGTGCCAGCAGCCGCCTCACAGGGGCTAATTCACCCCTCCACTTT. It specifies CASSRLTGANSPLHF.

V is TRBV6-1 and J is TRBJ1-2; 9 bases fit TRBD1. The germline V gene has CDR1 MNHNS and CDR2 SASEGT. Trimming took 6 bases from V and 0 from J; bases not matched to a gene: 8. This CDR3 is 16 amino acids long. The CDR3 reads CASRPLTGGSNYGYTF. The CDR3 DNA reads TGTGCCAGCAGACCCTTGACAGGGGGGTCTAACTATGGCTACACCTTC.

CDR3 sequence (DNA): TGTGCCAGCAGTAAGGGGCCACTAGTCCTAGAGACCCAGTACTTC. This sequence encodes CASSKGPLVLETQYF. The chain uses TRBV11-3 and TRBJ2-5; D may be TRBD1 or TRBD2 (5 bases each). The V and J ends lost 6 bases and 4 bases respectively, with 18 bases between them. This CDR3 region has 15 residues. Germline V gene sequence: CDR1 SGHNT, CDR2 YENEEA.

The chain links TRBV29-1 to TRBJ2-3; D remains ambiguous. V dropped 4 bases and J dropped 0 bases, with 5 bases sitting between them. Germline assignment: CDR1 SQVTM and CDR2 ANQGSEA. The CDR3 spans 12 residues. Written as DNA, the CDR3 is TGCAGCGTTGGGGTTAGCACAGATACGCAGTATTTT. Its protein product is CSVGVSTDTQYF.

This clonotype was observed a few times. The chain uses TRBV24-1 and TRBJ2-1, with D possibly TRBD2 on 6 matching bases. V was clipped by 5 bases and J by 0 bases, with 7 bases between them. CDR1 and CDR2 from the germline V gene are KGHDR and SFDVKD. The CDR3 sequence is 14 residues long. The DNA of the CDR3 is TGTGCCACCAGTGGGACTAACTCCTACAATGAGCAGTTCTTC. Translating it yields CATSGTNSYNEQFF.

CDR3 bases: TGCAGTGCTCCTATAGCGGGACGAGGAGACGAGCAGTACTTC. Residues: CSAPIAGRGDEQYF. The V gene is TRBV20-1, the J gene TRBJ2-7, with TRBD2 matching over 8 bases. V shed 5 bases and J 5 bases; nucleotides not matched to a gene: 11. CDR1 and CDR2 from the germline V gene are DFQATT and SNEGSKA (reference sequence). This CDR3 is built from 14 residues.

The V call is TRBV7-2, the J call TRBJ1-2; D may be TRBD1 (5 bases). Trimming cost V 2 bases and J 8 bases, with 15 bases left between them. There are 14 residues in the CDR3. Looked up from germline, CDR1 is SGHTA and CDR2 is FQGNSA. Here the CDR3 DNA reads TGTGCCAGCAGCTTATCGGGGCAGGGAAGCGGCTACACCTTC. Amino acid sequence: CASSLSGQGSGYTF.

The gene calls are TRBV4-1 and TRBJ1-5; maybe TRBD1 (6 bases). Trimming took off 0 bases at V and 5 bases at J, with 11 bases between the two ends. The germline V gene has CDR1 MGHRA and CDR2 YSYEKL. The CDR3 covers 15 residues. The CDR3 DNA reads as TGCGCCAGCAGCCAAGATGAACAGGGTTATCAGCCCCAGCATTTT. It codes for CASSQDEQGYQPQHF.

The chain employs TRBV20-1 and TRBJ2-1, with 7 positions matching TRBD2. Germline CDR1 reads DFQATT; CDR2 reads SNEGSKA (reference sequence). V trimming: 6 bases; J trimming: 4 bases; junction bases outside the gene matches: 9. The CDR3 totals 14 residues. The DNA of the CDR3 is TGCAGTGCCTCGACTAGCAGGTGGTACAATGAGCAGTTCTTC. It translates to CSASTSRWYNEQFF.

This clonotype showed up just a few times. The V call is TRBV20-1, the J call TRBJ1-4; weak D call: TRBD1 (6 bases). V was trimmed by 3 bases and J by 6 bases, leaving 14 bases between them. This CDR3 region has 14 residues. Germline-derived CDR1 and CDR2 are DFQATT and SNEGSKA (reference sequence). CDR3 in amino acids: CSARDQGRYEKLFF. CDR3 bases: TGCAGTGCTAGGGACCAGGGGAGGTATGAAAAACTGTTTTTT.

The rearrangement uses TRBV27 and TRBJ1-2; D not resolved. V gave up 0 bases and J gave up 1 base, with 12 bases separating them. The CDR3 sequence is 16 residues long. Germline V lookup: CDR1 MNHEY, CDR2 SMNVEV (reference sequence). The CDR3 region is CASSLSRAQLNYGYTF. In DNA, the CDR3 is TGTGCCAGCAGTTTATCGAGGGCCCAACTTAACTATGGCTACACCTTC.

This clonotype showed up just once. V is TRBV30 and J is TRBJ1-5; TRBD1 is a possible D gene (6 bases). The CDR3 covers 13 residues. The germline V and J ends were trimmed by 0 bases and 7 bases, with 10 bases remaining between them. CDR1 is GTSNPN and CDR2 is SVGIG in the germline V gene (reference sequence). In DNA, the CDR3 is TGTGCCTGGAGTGTACGAGGGGGACAGCCCCAGCATTTT. It yields the protein CAWSVRGGQPQHF.

This clonotype turned up a few times. V usage is TRBV6-5 and J usage is TRBJ2-5; TRBD2 might be the D (5 bases). The germline CDR1 and CDR2 sequences are MNHEY and SVGAGI. This CDR3 region has 14 residues. The V gene lost 2 bases and the J gene lost 1 base, with 8 bases spanning the gap. The CDR3 nucleotides read TGTGCCAGCAGTTACAGAGGACTCCAAGAGACCCAGTACTTC. Encoded protein: CASSYRGLQETQYF.

The gene calls are TRBV20-1 and TRBJ1-2; no definite D call. The CDR3 totals 17 residues. Trimming took off 2 bases at V and 1 base at J, with 20 bases between the two ends. Germline assignment: CDR1 DFQATT and CDR2 SNEGSKA (reference sequence). Written as DNA, the CDR3 is TGCAGTGCTAGACATCGGCGATTGGGAGGGATTAACTATGGCTACACCTTC. Its protein is CSARHRRLGGINYGYTF.

This clonotype was picked up a small number of times. The chain employs TRBV6-1 and TRBJ2-7, with 8 bases aligning to TRBD2. The trim removed 6 bases at V and 5 bases at J, leaving 18 bases unmatched. The CDR3 length is 17 residues. CDR1 and CDR2 from the germline V gene are MNHNS and SASEGT. CDR3 bases: TGTGCCAGCAGCTGGGGGGGAGCGGGAGTGGGGGGGGACGAGCAGTACTTC. It is translated as CASSWGGAGVGGDEQYF.

The gene calls are TRBV27 and TRBJ1-1; TRBD1 is a possible D gene (5 bases). With 0 bases removed from V and 5 bases from J, the gap between germline ends came to 13 bases. The CDR3 runs to 15 residues. Germline V gives CDR1 MNHEY, CDR2 SMNVEV (reference sequence). The CDR3, as DNA: TGTGCCAGCAGTTTATCGCCGGGGGGAAGGACTGAAGCTTTCTTT. It yields the protein CASSLSPGGRTEAFF.

This clonotype was observed a few times. The chain combines TRBV2 with TRBJ1-1; D gene unclear. Germline V CDR1 and CDR2: SNHLY, FYNNEI. The CDR3 covers 16 residues. Trimming stripped 6 bases from V and 5 bases from J, with 22 bases between. The CDR3 DNA reads TGTGCCAGCAGGGTCGGGCAGATCTTAGAGAGGACTGAAGCTTTCTTT. It specifies CASRVGQILERTEAFF.

As DNA, the CDR3 is TGTGCCAGCAGTCTAACACTGGGGAAAGGGTCTGGGGCCAACGTCCTGACTTTC. Residues: CASSLTLGKGSGANVLTF. The V and J genes are TRBV27 and TRBJ2-6; D gene ambiguous. Trimming removed 5 bases from V and 1 base from J, with 18 bases in between. Germline loops: CDR1 MNHEY, CDR2 SMNVEV (reference sequence). This CDR3 contains 18 residues.

V usage is TRBV15 and J usage is TRBJ1-3; D remains unclear. The CDR3 covers 17 residues. Looked up from germline, CDR1 is LNHNV and CDR2 is YYDKDF (reference sequence). V was shortened by 5 bases and J by 0 bases, with 17 bases between the two germline ends. The CDR3 protein is CATSPRQLQSSGNTIYF. The CDR3 DNA reads as TGTGCCACCAGCCCGCGCCAACTACAAAGCTCTGGAAACACCATATATTTT.

This clonotype was observed a single time. The V gene is TRBV6-5, the J gene TRBJ2-1; the match to TRBD2 covers 10 bases. Germline V gene lookup returns CDR1 MNHEY and CDR2 SVGAGI. With 4 bases clipped from V and 9 bases from J, the junction kept 6 bases outside the gene matches. The CDR3 runs 14 residues. CDR3 in amino acids: CASSSGTSASEQFF. CDR3 DNA sequence: TGTGCCAGCAGTTCGGGGACTAGCGCTAGTGAGCAGTTCTTC.

V and J are TRBV19 and TRBJ2-2; 7 bases fit TRBD1. The CDR3 consists of 14 residues. Per germline, CDR1 LNHDA and CDR2 SQIVND (reference sequence). V trimming: 7 bases; J trimming: 1 base; junction bases outside the gene matches: 3. CDR3: CASTRTGNTGELFF. The CDR3 DNA reads TGTGCCAGTACTAGGACAGGGAACACCGGGGAGCTGTTTTTT.

This clonotype has only a few counts. The CDR3 loop is CASRTSGSVADTQYF. In DNA, the CDR3 is TGTGCCAGTAGGACTAGCGGGAGCGTGGCAGATACGCAGTATTTT. This rearrangement joins TRBV19 to TRBJ2-3; 12 nucleotides align to TRBD2. The V and J ends lost 6 bases and 4 bases, in that order; junction bases with no gene match: 5. This CDR3 spans 15 amino acids. CDR1 and CDR2 from the germline V gene are LNHDA and SQIVND (reference sequence).

The gene calls are TRBV20-1 and TRBJ1-5; 9 bases match TRBD1. The germline gives CDR1 DFQATT, CDR2 SNEGSKA (reference sequence). J lost 1 base, V lost 5 bases, and 9 bases had no gene match. The CDR3 is 16 residues long. The CDR3 here is CSALAGQGLSNQPQHF. In nucleotides, the CDR3 is TGCAGTGCTCTAGCGGGACAGGGATTAAGCAATCAGCCCCAGCATTTT.

This clonotype appeared a few times. V is TRBV7-8 and J is TRBJ1-5, with D possibly being TRBD1 (5 bases). Between the trimmed V and J ends, which lost 5 bases and 0 bases, there was a span of 17 bases. The CDR3 consists of 17 residues. Looked up from germline, CDR1 is SGHVS and CDR2 is FQNEAQ. The CDR3 is CASSAEGRSNSNQPQHF. In DNA, the CDR3 is TGTGCCAGCAGCGCCGAGGGACGGAGTAATAGCAATCAGCCCCAGCATTTT.

This clonotype is medium-sized. This chain connects TRBV15 to TRBJ1-5, with 9 bases fitting TRBD1. This CDR3 region has 14 residues. The trim removed 3 bases at V and 4 bases at J, leaving 1 base unmatched. Germline values: CDR1 LNHNV, CDR2 YYDKDF (reference sequence). The CDR3 loop reads CATSRGQGNQPQHF. In DNA, the CDR3 is TGTGCCACCAGCAGGGGACAGGGTAATCAGCCCCAGCATTTT. Complete variable domain (other parts from reference TRBV15 and TRBJ1-5): DAMVIQNPRYQVTQFGKPVTLSCSQTLNHNVMYWYQQKSSQAPKLLFHYYDKDFNNEADTPDNFQSRRPNTSFCFLDIRSPGLGDTAMYLCATSRGQGNQPQHFGDGTRLSIL.

The V gene is TRBV4-1, the J gene TRBJ2-7; 10 bases are shared with TRBD2. This CDR3 region has 16 residues. Losses at the gene ends were 0 bases for V and 2 bases for J; bases not matched to a gene: 4. Germline V gives CDR1 MGHRA, CDR2 YSYEKL. The CDR3 loop is CASSQDRAGGAYEQYF. The CDR3 DNA follows: TGCGCCAGCAGCCAAGATAGAGCGGGAGGGGCCTACGAGCAGTACTTC.

The V call is TRBV27, the J call TRBJ1-6; D remains unclear. Trimming shortened V by 3 bases and J by 8 bases, and 5 bases separated the two germline ends. The CDR3 loop spans 12 amino acids. In germline, CDR1 is MNHEY, CDR2 SMNVEV (reference sequence). The CDR3 DNA sequence: TGTGCCAGCAGTTTCGCGGATTCACCCCTCCACTTT. It yields the protein CASSFADSPLHF.

Here the CDR3 DNA reads TGTGCCAGCAGCAAGGGGCTAGGGACAGGGTATGGCTACACCTTC. Protein: CASSKGLGTGYGYTF. The chain couples TRBV21-1 to TRBJ1-2; the table gives TRBD1 as D, unverified against the DNA. TRBV21-1 represents a pseudogene. This CDR3 spans 15 amino acids.